The rows below give T cell receptor beta chains drawn from one sample of a study of cytotoxic CD8 clonotypes in ibrutinib-treated CLL. Here immunoSEQ multiplex PCR was the method, and the copy in TCRdb shows in-frame clones only, minus some. The sample has about 24,000 clones; under 85% are singletons. The sample here was PBMCs, taken before ibrutinib treatment. The receptors were gathered from a human donor with chronic lymphocytic leukemia. The CDR3 runs from the conserved cysteine through the conserved F or W. D genes are given only for firm matches. Size is stated for part of the rows, as once, few or many counts, or as a class when the clone is expanded.

>17|.|TRBJ2-5|.|TRBV7-8
TGTGCCAACAGGGAAAAACGCTTCCAGAAGTACCAAGAGACCCAGTACTTC
CANREKRFQKYQETQYF
>12|.|TRBJ1-2|.|TRBV28
TGTGCCAGCAGTACTCCGACAGCCGACTACACCTTC
CASSTPTADYTF
>15|.|TRBJ2-5|.|TRBV5-1
TGCGCCAGCAGCCCGGTGGGGCGGGAAGGTGAGACCCAGTACTTC
CASSPVGREGETQYF
>16|.|TRBJ1-1|.|TRBV6-5
TGTGCCAGCAGTTACTCTCGGTGGGGGGGAGGCACTGAAGCTTTCTTT
CASSYSRWGGGTEAFF
>15|TRBD1|TRBJ2-3|.|TRBV29-1
TGCAGCGTTGAAGTCCGGGACAGAGGCACAGATACGCAGTATTTT
CSVEVRDRGTDTQYF
>15|.|TRBJ1-3|.|TRBV2
TGTGCCAGCAGTACCCCGGGCGTAGGAAGAAACACCATATATTTT
CASSTPGVGRNTIYF
>16|TRBD2|TRBJ2-1|.|TRBV7-2
TGTGCCAGCAGCTTAGCCCCCGGGACTAGCGGGAGAAGGCAGTTCTTC
CASSLAPGTSGRRQFF
>13|TRBD2|TRBJ2-7|once|TRBV7-2
TGTGCCAGCAGCTTACAGCGGGAGTACGAGCAGTACTTC
CASSLQREYEQYF
>15|TRBD1|TRBJ1-2|.|TRBV6-5
TGTGCCAGCAGTCCCGGACAGGGAAGGTTGTATGGCTACACCTTC
CASSPGQGRLYGYTF
>19|.|TRBJ2-6|.|TRBV1
TGCACCAGCAGCTCAGGCAATCGGACTAGCAGCTCTGGGGCCAACGTCCTGACTTTC
CTSSSGNRTSSSGANVLTF
>15|.|TRBJ1-5|.|TRBV27
TGTGCCAGCAGCTCTCCCTGGGAGATGAATCAGCCCCAGCATTTT
CASSSPWEMNQPQHF
>14|.|TRBJ1-1|.|TRBV7-9
TGTGCCAGCAGCTTAGGAAGAGTGAACACTGAAGCTTTCTTT
CASSLGRVNTEAFF
>16|.|TRBJ2-5|.|TRBV5-1
TGCGCCAGCAGCTTGGGGGCCGTCGGGGTCCAAGAGACCCAGTACTTC
CASSLGAVGVQETQYF
>16|TRBD1|TRBJ1-4|.|TRBV7-9
TGTGCCAGCAGCCCAGGACAGGGAGGGACTAATGAAAAACTGTTTTTT
CASSPGQGGTNEKLFF
>14|.|TRBJ1-2|.|TRBV6-4
TGTGCCAGCACCCCCGAGGCTGGGAGCTATGGCTACACCTTC
CASTPEAGSYGYTF
>17|TRBD2|TRBJ2-7|.|TRBV19
TGTGCCAGTAGTCCCGGACTAGCGGGAGGGCCGAGGAGTGAGCAGTACTTC
CASSPGLAGGPRSEQYF
>16|TRBD2|TRBJ2-3|once|TRBV5-4
TGTGCCAGCAGCTTGGGACTAGCGGGTGGTACAGATACGCAGTATTTT
CASSLGLAGGTDTQYF
>13|.|TRBJ2-1|.|TRBV7-2
TGTGCCAGCAGCACTGGACAGTTCTATGAGCAGTTCTTC
CASSTGQFYEQFF
>15|.|TRBJ2-2|.|TRBV5-1
TGCGCCAGCAGCGTGGTCCCGGGCCACACCGGGGAGCTGTTTTTT
CASSVVPGHTGELFF
>15|.|TRBJ2-1|.|TRBV5-6
TGTGCCAGCAGCTTTTTGAGGTCCCCCTACAATGAGCAGTTCTTC
CASSFLRSPYNEQFF
>14|.|TRBJ2-5|.|TRBV27
TGTGCCAGCAGTTTACTATTCAGGGGAGAGACCCAGTACTTC
CASSLLFRGETQYF
>13|.|TRBJ2-5|.|TRBV27
TGTGCCAGCAGCCGGAAGGACGGGGAGACCCAGTACTTC
CASSRKDGETQYF
>16|TRBD2|TRBJ2-7|.|TRBV6-6
TGTGCCAGCAGTTACTCGGGCGGAGCGGGAGGAGGTGAGCAGTACTTC
CASSYSGGAGGGEQYF
>11|.|TRBJ1-4|.|TRBV2
TGTGCCAGCAGGATCTACGAAAAACTGTTTTTT
CASRIYEKLFF
>16|TRBD1|TRBJ2-1|.|TRBV4-2
TGTGCCAGCAGCCAGCCGACAGGGGGGTACCACAATGAGCAGTTCTTC
CASSQPTGGYHNEQFF
>20|TRBD2|TRBJ2-1|.|TRBV6-4
TGTGCCAGCATCCCGGGACTAGCGGGAGGGCCGCAATCCTCCTACAATGAGCAGTTCTTC
CASIPGLAGGPQSSYNEQFF
>14|TRBD1|TRBJ2-7|.|TRBV29-1
TGCAGCGTCTCAAGTCTCCAGGGGGAAGGGGAGCAGTACTTC
CSVSSLQGEGEQYF
>14|TRBD1|TRBJ2-2|.|TRBV19
TGTGCCAGTATCTCCCGACAGGGCACCGGGGAGCTGTTTTTT
CASISRQGTGELFF
>14|TRBD1|TRBJ1-1|.|TRBV5-6
TGTGCCAGCAGCTTTGACAGGGGGCCGACTGAAGCTTTCTTT
CASSFDRGPTEAFF
>14|.|TRBJ1-2|.|TRBV19
TGTGCCAGTAGTGCCCAGCAGGGCTACTATGGCTACACCTTC
CASSAQQGYYGYTF
>17|TRBD2|TRBJ2-5|once|TRBV18
TGTGCCAGCTCACCTTACTCTAGCGGGAGGGACAAAGAGACCCAGTACTTC
CASSPYSSGRDKETQYF
>18|TRBD1|TRBJ2-1|.|TRBV7-2
TGTGCCAGCAGCTCGAGGGGGGTGGGACAGGGATCCTACAATGAGCAGTTCTTC
CASSSRGVGQGSYNEQFF
>17|.|TRBJ2-2|.|TRBV28
TGTGCCAGCAGTTTAACGAACATCTACTTGAACACCGGGGAGCTGTTTTTT
CASSLTNIYLNTGELFF
>17|TRBD2|TRBJ2-1|.|TRBV7-9
TGTGCCAGCAGCCCCCGCCCCGGCGGGGGGGCCTACAATGAGCAGTTCTTC
CASSPRPGGGAYNEQFF
>14|TRBD2|TRBJ2-7|.|TRBV7-9
TGTGCCAGCAGCGTCGGGGCGGGAGGGTACGAGCAGTACTTC
CASSVGAGGYEQYF
>16|TRBD1|TRBJ1-4|.|TRBV6-5
TGTGCCAGCAGTTACTCTACGGGACAGGGCAATGAAAAACTGTTTTTT
CASSYSTGQGNEKLFF
>21|TRBD2|TRBJ2-4|.|TRBV10-2
TGCGCCAGCAGTGAGGGACCCTCGGGACTAGCGGGAGTCGGAACCAAAAACATTCAGTACTTC
CASSEGPSGLAGVGTKNIQYF
>15|.|TRBJ1-2|few|TRBV19
TGTGCCAGTAGTATAGTTAGGGTGCGGGAAGATGGCTACACCTTC
CASSIVRVREDGYTF
>14|.|TRBJ1-5|.|TRBV10-2
TGCGCCAGCAGGGGGCACAGGGAGGGTCAGCCCCAGCATTTT
CASRGHREGQPQHF
>16|TRBD1|TRBJ1-1|.|TRBV2
TGTGCCAGCAGTAAGGATCAGGGGGGGGCGAACACTGAAGCTTTCTTT
CASSKDQGGANTEAFF
>16|TRBD2|TRBJ2-7|once|TRBV18
TGTGCCAGCTCATCGGGACTAGCGGGAGGACCCTACGAGCAGTACTTC
CASSSGLAGGPYEQYF
>18|.|TRBJ2-1|.|TRBV21-1
TGTGCCAGCAGCAAAAGCCCCCCGGAGCGGAGCTCCTACAATGAGCAGTTCTTC
CASSKSPPERSSYNEQFF
>14|.|TRBJ1-1|few|TRBV7-2
TGTGCCAGCAGCCCCTACAGGAGAACGGCTGAAGCTTTCTTT
CASSPYRRTAEAFF
>14|.|TRBJ2-7|.|TRBV6-5
TGTGCCAGCAGTTACTCGAATCAGTTACTCGAGCAGTACTTC
CASSYSNQLLEQYF
>14|.|TRBJ2-5|once|TRBV7-8
TGTGCCAGCAGCCACCTAAAAGGGGCCGGGACCCAGTACTTC
CASSHLKGAGTQYF